The 30 T cell receptor beta chains below were found in one sample sequenced in a study of T cell responses to AZD1222 COVID-19 vaccine. The repertoire was sequenced with immunoSEQ multiplex PCR; TCRdb's copy has only in-frame clones and lacks some. The sample lists about 160,000 clones, about nine tenths occurring once. Sequencing was performed on peripheral blood, taken on day 0 of AZD1222 vaccination. These receptors originate from an adult in good health.

This chain uses TRBV19 with TRBJ1-5; D remains ambiguous. The CDR3 totals 12 residues. Germline lookup yields CDR1 LNHDA and CDR2 SQIVND (reference sequence). V dropped 8 bases and J dropped 10 bases, with 15 bases sitting between them. The CDR3 is CASSTVPGPQHF. CDR3 nucleotides: TGTGCCAGTTCGACCGTCCCCGGACCCCAGCATTTT.

The chain carries TRBV6-5 and TRBJ2-7; 8 nucleotides agree with TRBD2. CDR1 is MNHEY, CDR2 SVGAGI, per germline. The length of the CDR3 is 15 residues. With 9 bases clipped from V and 3 bases from J, the junction kept 13 bases outside the gene matches. DNA for the CDR3: TGTGCCAGTCGGGGGACGGGGGGGCGACTCTACGAGCAGTACTTC. Its protein product is CASRGTGGRLYEQYF.

This sequence joins TRBV6-5 and TRBJ1-1; 10 bases match TRBD1. Germline CDR1 is MNHEY and CDR2 is SVGAGI. The V gene end was trimmed by 4 bases and the J gene end by 0 bases; junction bases not matched to a gene: 5. This CDR3 region has 16 residues. Here the CDR3 reads CASSLTGGVVNTEAFF. DNA of the CDR3: TGTGCCAGCAGTTTGACAGGGGGCGTCGTGAACACTGAAGCTTTCTTT.

Only one count was recorded for this clone. This chain links TRBV25-1 with TRBJ1-2; D is undetermined. The germline CDR1 and CDR2 sequences are MGHDK and SYGVNS. This CDR3 comprises 14 residues. Trimming took off 1 base at V and 3 bases at J, with 9 bases between the two ends. The CDR3 bases are TGTGCCAGCAGTGAATGGGAGTACTACTATGGCTACACCTTC. Translated: CASSEWEYYYGYTF.

CDR3 in amino acids: CASSPRTGGGSNEQFF. CDR3 nucleotide sequence: TGCGCCAGCAGCCCGAGGACAGGGGGCGGAAGCAATGAGCAGTTCTTC. The chain employs TRBV5-1 and TRBJ2-1, with TRBD1 matching 11 bases. The junction had 9 bases not matched to a gene; V was cut back by 4 bases and J by 6 bases. CDR1 and CDR2 from the germline V gene are SGHRS and YFSETQ. The CDR3 consists of 16 residues.

The chain uses TRBV5-6 and TRBJ2-5, with unresolved D. V lost 5 bases, J lost 1 base, and 9 bases lay in between. CDR1 is SGHDT, CDR2 YYEEEE, per germline. This CDR3 region has 13 residues. Here the CDR3 DNA reads TGTGCCAGCAGGGCATCCCCCCAAGAGACCCAGTACTTC. Protein product: CASRASPQETQYF.

The chain is built from TRBV30 and TRBJ1-4, with 9 bases that match TRBD1. Germline-derived CDR1 and CDR2 are GTSNPN and SVGIG (reference sequence). The ends lost 2 bases at V and 8 bases at J; junction bases unmatched: 3. This CDR3 has 13 residues. This CDR3 is CAWSYRGREKLFF. The CDR3 DNA reads TGTGCCTGGAGTTACAGGGGGCGAGAAAAACTGTTTTTT.

The table lists this clone with a few counts. The chain couples TRBV2 to TRBJ2-3; the match to TRBD2 covers 10 bases. The CDR3 is 17 residues long. The ends lost 3 bases at V and 1 base at J; junction bases unmatched: 7. Germline V CDR1 and CDR2: SNHLY, FYNNEI. This chain's CDR3 is CASSDPRAGGGTDTQYF. CDR3 DNA sequence: TGTGCCAGCAGTGATCCCCGAGCGGGGGGGGGCACAGATACGCAGTATTTT.

The CDR3 loop reads CASSFVDRETEAFF. CDR3 nucleotide sequence: TGTGCCAGCAGTTTCGTGGACAGGGAGACTGAAGCTTTCTTT. The V gene is TRBV27, the J gene TRBJ1-1, with 8 nucleotides matching TRBD1. Germline V gene data show CDR1 as MNHEY and CDR2 as SMNVEV (reference sequence). V shed 3 bases, J shed 5 bases, and the junction held 5 bases outside the gene matches. CDR3 length: 14 amino acids.

This chain connects TRBV6-2 or TRBV6-3 to TRBJ1-2; D unclear. Germline CDR1 and CDR2: MNHEY and SVGEGT. This CDR3 spans 16 amino acids. V lost 2 bases to trimming and J lost 4 bases, with 17 bases between them. The CDR3 sequence: CASSYLTTFTIYGYTF. CDR3 in DNA: TGTGCCAGCAGTTACCTTACGACGTTCACCATCTATGGCTACACCTTC.

V usage is TRBV28 and J usage is TRBJ1-1; no firm D call. The CDR3 runs to 14 residues. Germline CDR1 MDHEN, CDR2 SYDVKM. V was cut by 5 bases and J by 0 bases, with 10 bases left in between. CDR3 bases: TGTGCCAGCAGTCCAGGCCAGGTGAACACTGAAGCTTTCTTT. It is translated as CASSPGQVNTEAFF.

The V gene is TRBV6-6, the J gene TRBJ2-3, with TRBD2 matching 7 bases. Per germline, CDR1 MNHNY and CDR2 SVGAGI (reference sequence). The V gene end was trimmed by 11 bases and the J gene end by 1 base; junction bases not matched to a gene: 6. The CDR3 runs 13 residues. The CDR3 loop is CADLADGTDTQYF. CDR3 DNA sequence: TGTGCCGACCTAGCGGACGGCACAGATACGCAGTATTTT.

The CDR3 nucleotides read TGTGCCATCAGTGTGGGGTCTAACACTGAAGCTTTCTTT. Amino acids: CAISVGSNTEAFF. The chain combines TRBV10-3 with TRBJ1-1, with unresolved D. The V gene's germline CDR1 is ENHRY and CDR2 SYGVKD. CDR3 length equals 13 residues. Between the trimmed V and J ends, which lost 4 bases and 2 bases, there was a span of 8 bases.

V gene TRBV27 combines with J gene TRBJ1-2; 7 nucleotides line up with TRBD1. This CDR3 has 12 amino acids. CDR1 is MNHEY, CDR2 SMNVEV, per germline (reference sequence). J lost 8 bases, V lost 4 bases, and 4 bases had no gene match. CDR3 DNA sequence: TGTGCCAGCAGTTCCCAGGGGGGAGGCTACACCTTC. Amino acid sequence: CASSSQGGGYTF.

J is TRBJ2-3 and V is TRBV30, with 9 bases identical to TRBD2. CDR1 and CDR2 (germline): GTSNPN, SVGIG (reference sequence). This CDR3 is built from 13 residues. The CDR3 nucleotides read TGTGCTAGGCGCGGGGGGGCGGCAGATACGCAGTATTTT. Protein: CARRGGAADTQYF.

This chain connects TRBV19 to TRBJ1-5; tentatively, D is TRBD1 (5 bases). V lost 6 bases and J 7 bases, leaving 16 bases between the germline ends. Germline V gene lookup returns CDR1 LNHDA and CDR2 SQIVND (reference sequence). The CDR3 runs 14 residues. CDR3 in DNA: TGTGCCAGTAGGCTACAGGCGTCCCAGCAGCCCCAGCATTTT. Amino acids: CASRLQASQQPQHF. Drawing the rest from reference TRBV19 and TRBJ1-5, the complete variable domain is DGGITQSPKYLFRKEGQNVTLSCEQNLNHDAMYWYRQDPGQGLRLIYYSQIVNDFQKGDIAEGYSVSREKKESFPLTVTSAQKNPTAFYLCASRLQASQQPQHFGDGTRLSIL.

The chain employs TRBV7-9 and TRBJ2-7, with TRBD2 matching over 8 bases. Germline loops: CDR1 SEHNR, CDR2 FQNEAQ (reference sequence). This CDR3 spans 15 amino acids. The J segment lost 5 bases and the V segment lost 0 bases, leaving 6 bases of the junction unmatched. For the CDR3, the DNA is TGTGCCAGCAGCTTAGCAATGAGCGGGAGCCACGAGCAGTACTTC. It translates to CASSLAMSGSHEQYF.

The chain employs TRBV29-1 and TRBJ1-1; weak D call: TRBD1 (6 bases). This CDR3 has 13 residues. Germline assignment: CDR1 SQVTM and CDR2 ANQGSEA. Trimming pared 7 bases from V and 3 bases from J, leaving 15 bases between. The CDR3 here is CSASGGADTEAFF. The CDR3 region has the DNA TGCAGCGCATCCGGGGGGGCCGACACTGAAGCTTTCTTT.

This chain uses TRBV5-4 with TRBJ1-4; D is possibly TRBD1 (6 bases). The CDR3 is 16 amino acids. Trimming stripped 4 bases from V and 3 bases from J, with 16 bases between. The germline V gene has CDR1 SGHNT and CDR2 YYREEE (reference sequence). The CDR3 loop reads CASSESRGGSNEKLFF. For the CDR3, the DNA is TGTGCCAGCAGCGAATCTAGGGGGGGTTCTAATGAAAAACTGTTTTTT.

The J gene is TRBJ1-1, the V gene TRBV2; a weak D match, TRBD1 (6 bases). The CDR3 is 14 amino acids. CDR1 is SNHLY and CDR2 is FYNNEI in the germline V gene. Trimming shortened V by 3 bases and J by 5 bases, and 13 bases separated the two germline ends. CDR3 coding DNA: TGTGCCAGCAGTGACAGGGGATTGGGTACTGAAGCTTTCTTT. Its protein is CASSDRGLGTEAFF.

This clone came up once. CDR3 bases: TGTGCCAGCAGCCGGACCCTACTAGCGGGGCACACAGATACGCAGTATTTT. It is translated as CASSRTLLAGHTDTQYF. The genes are TRBV9 and TRBJ2-3; TRBD2 agrees at 10 bases. CDR1 and CDR2 from the germline V gene are SGDLS and YYNGEE. Losses at the gene ends were 4 bases for V and 2 bases for J; bases not matched to a gene: 10. This CDR3 has 17 amino acids.

The chain recombines TRBV27 with TRBJ2-6; 8 positions match TRBD1. There are 16 residues in the CDR3. Germline assignment: CDR1 MNHEY and CDR2 SMNVEV (reference sequence). After removal of 4 bases from V and 4 bases from J, the junction contained 6 bases not matched to a gene. The CDR3 reads CASSSWTGFGANVLTF. CDR3 nucleotides: TGTGCCAGCAGTTCATGGACAGGGTTCGGGGCCAACGTCCTGACTTTC.

This chain joins TRBV29-1 and TRBJ2-3; 10 nucleotides align to TRBD2. The CDR3 covers 14 residues. J was trimmed by 5 bases and V by 4 bases; bases with no gene match: 6. Per the germline V gene, CDR1 is SQVTM and CDR2 is ANQGSEA. Here the CDR3 DNA reads TGCAGCGTTGGGCTAGCGGGAGCAGGAGATACGCAGTATTTT. As protein: CSVGLAGAGDTQYF.

Here the CDR3 reads CASSLGGVSAFF. The CDR3 bases are TGTGCCAGCAGCTTAGGAGGAGTCTCAGCTTTCTTT. The J gene is TRBJ1-1, the V gene TRBV11-2, with D unresolved. V lost 1 base to trimming and J lost 10 bases, with 10 bases between them. Germline-derived CDR1 and CDR2 are SGHAT and FQNNGV. CDR3 length equals 12 residues.

The V call is TRBV10-3, the J call TRBJ1-2; D ambiguous. The CDR3 has 13 amino acids. The V end lost 7 bases, the J end lost 2 bases, and 11 bases lay between the germline ends. Germline CDR1 ENHRY, CDR2 SYGVKD. CDR3 sequence (DNA): TGTGCCATCACAGACATCCCCAACTATGGCTACACCTTC. Translated: CAITDIPNYGYTF.

The chain uses TRBV7-2 and TRBJ2-1; the match to TRBD1 covers 7 bases. The trim removed 1 base at V and 5 bases at J, leaving 2 bases unmatched. The CDR3 totals 14 residues. Germline V gene lookup returns CDR1 SGHTA and CDR2 FQGNSA. Here the CDR3 reads CASSLGGTDNEQFF. The CDR3 nucleotides read TGTGCCAGCAGCTTAGGAGGGACAGACAATGAGCAGTTCTTC.

CDR3 in amino acids: CASSYSWDQPQHF. Written as DNA, the CDR3 is TGTGCCAGCAGTTACTCCTGGGATCAGCCCCAGCATTTT. The chain employs TRBV6-2 or TRBV6-3 and TRBJ1-5; D uncertain. The V end was cut by 0 bases, the J end by 5 bases, with 5 bases between. The CDR3 covers 13 residues. CDR1 MNHEY and CDR2 SVGEGT come from the germline V gene.

The chain combines TRBV11-2 with TRBJ1-3; TRBD1 agrees at 7 bases. Germline-derived CDR1 and CDR2 are SGHAT and FQNNGV. The CDR3 is 13 amino acids. With 5 bases clipped from V and 4 bases from J, the junction kept 2 bases outside the gene matches. The CDR3 is CASSRDRGNTIYF. The CDR3 DNA reads TGTGCCAGCAGCCGGGACAGAGGAAACACCATATATTTT.

This chain joins TRBV12-3 or TRBV12-4 and TRBJ2-5, with D perhaps TRBD1 or TRBD2 (5 bases each). V was shortened by 7 bases and J by 4 bases, with 13 bases between the two germline ends. This CDR3 contains 13 residues. The CDR3 DNA reads TGTGCCAGCACTAAGGGACGGCGAGAGACCCAGTACTTC. It yields the protein CASTKGRRETQYF.

The chain employs TRBV28 and TRBJ2-7, with 8 bases identical to TRBD2. J was trimmed by 7 bases and V by 6 bases; bases with no gene match: 11. The germline V gene encodes CDR1 MDHEN and CDR2 SYDVKM. The CDR3 sequence is 14 residues long. CDR3 nucleotide sequence: TGTGCCAGCAGGGGGGGACTAGGGGTGAAAGAGCAGTACTTC. Protein sequence: CASRGGLGVKEQYF.